One sample yielded the 9 T cell receptor beta chains listed below, sequenced in a study of T cell responses to AZD1222 COVID-19 vaccine (dated by TCRdb to the early 2020s). The sample's time point, from its label and the paper: baseline before first vaccination. Receptor libraries were prepared by the immunoSEQ multiplex PCR assay. In TCRdb, the immuneACCESS table is reduced to in-frame sequences with V and J assigned. These tables do not hold every clone; where another copy was compared, an unresolved V gene accounts for under half, and the others remain unexplained. Here the sample has 150,000 to 200,000 clones; about 90% occur a single time. The ten largest clones take up roughly 6% of the sample. The sample was peripheral blood, taken on day 0 of AZD1222 vaccination. These receptor sequences come from an adult in good health.

This chain connects TRBV6-1 to TRBJ2-7; 9 nucleotides align to TRBD1. The V segment lost 5 bases and the J segment 3 bases; nucleotides outside the gene matches: 11. Germline V gene sequence: CDR1 MNHNS, CDR2 SASEGT. This CDR3 contains 16 residues. For the CDR3, the DNA is TGTGCCAGCAGTAAAGACCTGGGACAGGGTATCTACGAGCAGTACTTC. As protein: CASSKDLGQGIYEQYF.

This chain joins TRBV27 and TRBJ1-6; D not resolved. The CDR3 covers 14 residues. V lost 3 bases to trimming and J lost 5 bases, with 8 bases between them. Germline V CDR1 and CDR2: MNHEY, SMNVEV (reference sequence). The CDR3 DNA is TGTGCCAGCAGTTTTGACACAAATAATTCACCCCTCCACTTT. Its translation: CASSFDTNNSPLHF.

The chain is built from TRBV4-2 and TRBJ2-3; tentatively, D is TRBD1 (5 bases). The CDR3 consists of 17 residues. Germline V lookup: CDR1 LGHNA, CDR2 YNFKEQ. V lost 1 base, J lost 1 base, and 15 bases lay in between. Here the CDR3 reads CASSQVERGWGTDTQYF. The CDR3 DNA is TGTGCCAGCAGCCAAGTAGAAAGGGGATGGGGCACAGATACGCAGTATTTT.

The chain links TRBV6-5 to TRBJ1-1; D call uncertain. The germline CDR1 and CDR2 sequences are MNHEY and SVGAGI. This CDR3 has 14 residues. The germline V and J ends were trimmed by 5 bases and 9 bases, with 19 bases remaining between them. The CDR3 nucleotides are TGTGCCAGCAGTCCAGACGGGCGGACCGAGAAAGCTTTCTTT. Translation: CASSPDGRTEKAFF.

The chain joins TRBV5-1 to TRBJ2-6; D is perhaps TRBD1 or TRBD2 (5 bases each). The ends were cut back, 3 bases at V and 0 bases at J, with 13 bases in the middle. CDR1 and CDR2 (germline): SGHRS, YFSETQ. This CDR3 has 17 residues. The chain's CDR3 is CASSYGGRSSGANVLTF. As DNA, the CDR3 is TGCGCCAGCAGCTATGGGGGACGTAGCTCTGGGGCCAACGTCCTGACTTTC.

The CDR3 DNA is TGTGCCAGCAGCTCCAGTGACTATGGCTACACCTTC. It translates to CASSSSDYGYTF. V is TRBV7-9 and J is TRBJ1-2; D is unclear. Germline V gives CDR1 SEHNR, CDR2 FQNEAQ (reference sequence). Trimming stripped 4 bases from V and 3 bases from J, with 6 bases between. The CDR3 loop spans 12 amino acids.

This clone was seen once. The chain employs TRBV9 and TRBJ2-2; 10 bases agree with TRBD1. Germline V CDR1 and CDR2: SGDLS, YYNGEE. With 0 bases clipped from V and 8 bases from J, the junction kept 7 bases outside the gene matches. This CDR3 is 16 amino acids long. The chain's CDR3 is CASSVVWDRGGGELFF. In nucleotides, the CDR3 is TGTGCCAGCAGCGTAGTCTGGGACAGGGGAGGAGGGGAGCTGTTTTTT.

The chain uses TRBV29-1 and TRBJ2-7; 9 bases are a match to TRBD2. The CDR3 is 13 amino acids. CDR1 is SQVTM, CDR2 ANQGSEA, per germline. V shed 2 bases, J shed 3 bases, and the junction held 2 bases outside the gene matches. The CDR3 DNA sequence: TGCAGCGTTGAAACTAGCGGGCGCTACGAGCAGTACTTC. It codes for CSVETSGRYEQYF.

This chain joins TRBV7-9 and TRBJ2-5; TRBD1 matches 9 bases. CDR1 is SEHNR and CDR2 is FQNEAQ in the germline V gene (reference sequence). The CDR3 sequence is 15 residues long. Losses at the gene ends were 4 bases for V and 5 bases for J; bases not matched to a gene: 8. CDR3 coding DNA: TGTGCCAGCAGCTATCTACAGGGGGCGCGGGAGACCCAGTACTTC. It is translated as CASSYLQGARETQYF.